This T cell receptor (beta chain) was identified in a study of blood T cell repertoires in COVID-19. About the research overall: Acute-phase and convalescent COVID-19 samples originated in the United States, Italy and Spain.

Produced via immunoSEQ multiplex PCR; TCRdb's table is partial and in-frame only. The sample holds around 100,000 clones, more than 85% seen once. The CDR3 runs 14 residues. J was trimmed by 5 bases and V by 6 bases; bases with no gene match: 7. Germline assignment: CDR1 KGHSH and CDR2 LQKENI. The clonotype originates from a man younger than 45 in a cohort sampled during active COVID-19. Sequencing was performed on peripheral blood. The V and J genes are TRBV18 and TRBJ2-4; 7 bases are a match to TRBD1. The CDR3 spells CASSSTGAENIQYF. The DNA of the CDR3 is TGTGCCAGCTCCAGTACAGGGGCGGAAAACATTCAGTACTTC. The full variable domain, in which reference TRBV18 and TRBJ2-4 provide the parts outside the CDR3, is NAGVMQNPRHLVRRRGQEARLRCSPMKGHSHVYWYRQLPEEGLKFMVYLQKENIIDESGMPKERFSAEFPKEGPSILRIQQVVRGDSAAYFCASSSTGAENIQYFGAGTRLSVL.